This TCR beta chain appears in the sequencing data of a study of control samples from healthy donors and cancer patients. V was clipped by 3 bases and J by 6 bases, with 13 bases between them. The CDR3 loop spans 13 amino acids. Germline V gene lookup returns CDR1 SGDLS and CDR2 YYNGEE. TCRdb's table, derived via immunoSEQ multiplex PCR, lists solely in-frame clones and lacks some. The data hold about 130,000 clones, with 80% to 95% observed a single time. Sequencing was performed on PBMCs. This clonotype originated in a man aged 80 or over with head and neck cancer. The genes are TRBV9 and TRBJ2-7; the D gene could be TRBD1 or TRBD2 (5 bases each). CDR3 amino acids: CASSGGVVGEQYF. The CDR3 nucleotides are TGTGCCAGCAGCGGAGGGGTCGTCGGCGAGCAGTACTTC.